Included here is one T cell receptor (beta chain) sequence, with context. Its specificity is not known. Germline V gives CDR1 SGHTA, CDR2 FQGNSA. The germline V and J ends were trimmed by 7 bases and 1 base, with 10 bases remaining between them. The CDR3 length is 14 residues. Assay used: immunoSEQ multiplex PCR; TCRdb lists only in-frame clones, some missing. The profile shows about 1 million clones, around 76% of them singletons. The data originate from a study of shared clonotypes between healthy human individuals. Background on the study: Three CD4 naive, three CD4 memory, two CD8 naive and one CD8 memory plate were used per donor. Study observations and caveats: The small donor group covered limited genetic and exposure diversity.

Sequencing was performed on memory CD4+ T cells sorted from blood. This sample's subset: CD45RA-negative fraction. The receptor was isolated from a man younger than 35 in good health. The V gene is TRBV7-2, the J gene TRBJ2-2; D uncertain. CDR3 in amino acids: CASTNGRNTGELFF. The CDR3 DNA is TGTGCCAGCACCAATGGGCGGAACACCGGGGAGCTGTTTTTT.